This T cell receptor (beta chain) was observed in a study of T cell responses to AZD1222 COVID-19 vaccine. Between the trimmed V and J ends, which lost 3 bases and 3 bases, there was a span of 5 bases. Germline-derived CDR1 and CDR2 are DFQATT and SNEGSKA (reference sequence). The CDR3 spans 11 residues. Study observations and caveats: Per reports, nearly half of all spike-specific TCRs target regions that are unmutated in variants. No repertoire was sampled before or during the peak T cell response, only after it.

Of note for this clone: The antigen is not known.

Method: immunoSEQ multiplex PCR; TCRdb's copy keeps in-frame clones and lacks some. Here the sample spans 75,000 to 95,000 clones, over 75% being singletons. J is TRBJ1-2 and V is TRBV20-1, with D uncertain. The TCR sequence derives from an adult in good health. The material was peripheral blood, obtained on day 0 of AZD1222 vaccination. The CDR3 spells CSARVDYGYTF. The CDR3 DNA reads TGCAGTGCTAGGGTCGACTATGGCTACACCTTC.